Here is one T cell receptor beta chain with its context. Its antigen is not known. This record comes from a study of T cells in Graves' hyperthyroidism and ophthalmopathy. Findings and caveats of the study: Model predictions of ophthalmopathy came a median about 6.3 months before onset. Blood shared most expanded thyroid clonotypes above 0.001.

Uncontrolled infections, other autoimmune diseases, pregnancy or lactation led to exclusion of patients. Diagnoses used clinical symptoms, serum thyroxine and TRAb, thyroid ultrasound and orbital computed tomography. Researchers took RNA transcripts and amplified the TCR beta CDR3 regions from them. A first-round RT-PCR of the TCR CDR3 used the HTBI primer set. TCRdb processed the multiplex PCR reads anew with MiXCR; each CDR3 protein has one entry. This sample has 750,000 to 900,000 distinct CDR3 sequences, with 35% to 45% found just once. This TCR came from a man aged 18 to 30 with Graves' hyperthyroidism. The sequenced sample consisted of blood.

CDR3 loop: CALRDRDSAGELFF. The CDR3 nucleotides read TGTGCCCTCCGGGACAGGGATTCGGCCGGGGAGCTGTTTTTT. The chain recombines TRBV10-3 with TRBJ2-2; 9 bases line up with TRBD1. Germline loops: CDR1 ENHRY, CDR2 SYGVKD. The CDR3 runs to 14 residues. The V segment lost 11 bases and the J segment 6 bases; nucleotides outside the gene matches: 10.